This is a list of T cell receptor beta chains from one sample in a study of regulatory T cells in long-lasting Graves disease. TCRdb reprocessed the multiplex PCR reads with MiXCR, giving one entry per CDR3 protein. The sample holds 650,000 to 700,000 distinct CDR3 sequences, approximately 29% seen once. Sequenced here: peripheral blood mononuclear cells (PBMCs), sampled when the disease was refractory, from a patient treated with antithyroid drugs. Receptor source: a female donor with Graves disease. Each CDR3 is given with its conserved first and last residue. A D gene is named only where the DNA matches it firmly. Only some rows state a clone size, as once, few, many or a class for expanded clones.

V	size	J	D	CDR3	DNA
TRBV12-3/TRBV12-4	-	TRBJ2-7	-	CASSLGTGHPYEQYF	TGTGCCAGCAGTTTAGGTACAGGGCATCCCTACGAGCAGTACTTC
TRBV30	-	TRBJ1-1	-	CAWSVWENTEAFF	TGTGCCTGGAGTGTATGGGAGAACACTGAAGCTTTCTTT
TRBV30	-	TRBJ1-2	TRBD1	CAWTFGGQGVYGYTF	TGTGCCTGGACCTTCGGGGGGCAGGGGGTCTATGGCTACACCTTC
TRBV19	-	TRBJ1-1	-	CASSIAWGRGTEAFF	TGTGCCAGTAGTATCGCTTGGGGCAGGGGAACTGAAGCTTTCTTT
TRBV2	many	TRBJ1-2	-	CASRRDYSGYTF	TGTGCCAGCAGGCGGGACTACTCCGGCTACACCTTC
TRBV27	few	TRBJ1-1	-	CASSFLGLPGTEAFF	TGTGCCAGCAGTTTCTTAGGGCTCCCGGGGACTGAAGCTTTCTTT
TRBV20-1	-	TRBJ2-1	TRBD2	CSAKAGGLAGGNEQFF	TGCAGTGCTAAAGCCGGCGGTCTAGCGGGAGGTAATGAGCAGTTCTTC
TRBV7-8	few	TRBJ1-1	-	CASSPERGGGWNTEAFF	TGTGCCAGCAGCCCTGAGCGAGGCGGAGGGTGGAACACTGAAGCTTTCTTT
TRBV5-1	-	TRBJ2-3	-	CASSPGKSNTDTQYF	TGCGCCAGCAGCCCAGGCAAGTCCAACACAGATACGCAGTATTTT
TRBV7-8	few	TRBJ1-4	TRBD1	CASSPGQTTTNEKLFF	TGCGCCAGCAGCCCGGGACAGACTACAACTAATGAAAAACTGTTTTTT
TRBV20-1	-	TRBJ2-7	TRBD2	CSAPTGGSYEQYF	TGCAGTGCCCCCACGGGGGGCTCCTACGAGCAGTACTTC
TRBV5-1	-	TRBJ2-2	-	CASSSKSGPRGGELFF	TGCGCCAGCAGCTCGAAGAGCGGTCCCAGAGGCGGGGAGCTGTTTTTT
TRBV3-1	few	TRBJ1-4	TRBD1	CASTPGQGRSNEKLFF	TGTGCCAGCACTCCGGGACAGGGCAGGTCAAATGAAAAACTGTTTTTT
TRBV14	few	TRBJ2-7	-	CASSQVGGGHEQYF	TGTGCCAGCAGCCAAGTGGGGGGTGGCCACGAGCAGTACTTC
TRBV27	-	TRBJ2-7	TRBD2	CASHTSGRKRLEQYF	TGTGCCAGCCATACTAGCGGGAGGAAGAGACTCGAGCAGTACTTC
TRBV7-9	few	TRBJ2-5	-	CASSTPRLDPKETQYF	TGTGCCAGCAGCACGCCTCGACTAGACCCCAAAGAGACCCAGTACTTC
TRBV14	-	TRBJ2-2	TRBD2	CASSSSGTSGKRNTGELFF	TGTGCCAGCAGCTCCAGCGGGACTAGCGGAAAGAGGAACACCGGGGAGCTGTTTTTT
TRBV2	many	TRBJ2-6	-	CASSLTGSYANVLTF	TGTGCCAGCAGTCTGACAGGTTCTTATGCCAACGTCCTGACTTTC
TRBV5-1	-	TRBJ1-2	TRBD1	CASSLGNRGRWDYGYTF	TGCGCCAGCAGCTTGGGCAACAGGGGAAGGTGGGACTATGGCTACACCTTC
TRBV28	-	TRBJ1-1	-	CASNNGREMNTEAFF	TGTGCCAGCAACAATGGACGGGAAATGAACACTGAAGCTTTCTTT
TRBV5-1	once	TRBJ1-1	-	CASSPEQSARTEAFF	TGCGCCAGCAGCCCCGAACAAAGCGCACGGACTGAAGCTTTCTTT
TRBV12-5	few	TRBJ1-2	-	CASGLSRGPVYGYTF	TGTGCTAGTGGTTTGAGCCGGGGGCCCGTCTATGGCTACACCTTC
TRBV2	many	TRBJ1-1	-	CASSAGQSEAFF	TGTGCCAGCAGTGCCGGCCAGTCTGAAGCTTTCTTT
TRBV5-4	-	TRBJ2-1	TRBD2	CASSRRLAGGSNEQFF	TGTGCCAGCAGTCGAAGACTAGCGGGAGGAAGCAATGAGCAGTTCTTC